Sequencing of this T cell receptor (beta chain) was carried out in a study of cytomegalovirus exposure and HLA in healthy donors. On the study more broadly: As an earlier analysis found, around 190 million T cells yielded over 95 million unique TCR beta sequences.

Germline-derived CDR1 and CDR2 are LNHNV and YYDKDF (reference sequence). The CDR3 length is 18 residues. PCR used 60 Vbeta primers and 13 Jbeta primers. Generated by immunoSEQ multiplex PCR, the TCRdb table keeps only in-frame clones and is missing some. The data contain some 120,000 clones, approximately 80% of them seen just once; the ten biggest clones take up approximately 3.9%. This TCR derives from a middle-aged man in good health and CMV-seronegative. Material: PBMCs. This rearrangement joins TRBV15 to TRBJ2-5; TRBD2 is a possible D gene (6 bases). TRBJ2-7 explains the end of the DNA better; the J call may be wrong. CDR3 DNA sequence: TGTGCCACCAGCAGAGTCTTTTTGCGGAGGGCGACAACCTACGAGCAGTACTTC. It translates to CATSRVFLRRATTYEQYF.